This T cell receptor (beta chain) was captured in a study of response to subunit inactivated influenza vaccine. Notes on the study in general: Every seasonal influenza vaccination brings in few new T cells, the authors suggested.

The CDR3 totals 18 residues. CDR1 LGHNA and CDR2 YNFKEQ come from the germline V gene. The V and J ends lost 0 bases and 8 bases respectively, with 23 bases between them. Comment on this clonotype: Its antigen is undetermined. This could be a read error, since a much larger clone is one nucleotide away.

TCRdb processed the RT-PCR reads anew with MiXCR; each CDR3 protein has one entry. The sample gives hundreds of thousands of distinct CDR3 sequences, around 8% of which show up once; approximately 13% is in the top ten. V and J are TRBV4-2 and TRBJ2-1; D is undetermined. The sequencing here drew on PBMCs from blood, taken around 25 months after vaccination. This sequence was found in a man between 50 and 70 years old who received an inactivated influenza vaccine. The CDR3: CASSQDRARTLLYDEQFF. The CDR3 bases are TGTGCCAGCAGCCAAGATCGCGCCAGAACCCTCCTATACGATGAGCAGTTCTTC.